The next 13 T cell receptor beta chains were all read from a single sample in a study of control samples from healthy donors and cancer patients. The protocol was immunoSEQ multiplex PCR, while the TCRdb copy is restricted to in-frame clones and leaves out a portion. Altogether fewer than 200,000 clones are present, 93% being singletons, with the ten largest covering approximately 4%. The sample taken for sequencing was blood. Receptors were obtained from a woman aged 55-75 years in good health.

The CDR3 is CASRPTGTYGYTF. For the CDR3, the DNA is TGTGCCAGCAGACCGACAGGGACCTATGGCTACACCTTC. The chain is built from TRBV28 and TRBJ1-2; 7 bases map to TRBD1. Germline lookup yields CDR1 MDHEN and CDR2 SYDVKM. V dropped 6 bases and J dropped 4; count of bases not matched to a gene: 5. The CDR3 covers 13 residues.

The count of this clone is one. The chain joins TRBV2 to TRBJ1-2; no clear D gene. Germline CDR1 reads SNHLY; CDR2 reads FYNNEI. The V and J ends lost 7 bases and 12 bases respectively, with 15 bases between them. CDR3 length equals 11 residues. The CDR3 DNA is TGTGCCAGCACCGGGCGAGGCCTTCACACCTTC. This translates into CASTGRGLHTF.

V gene TRBV4-3 combines with J gene TRBJ2-7; TRBD1 matches at 9 bases. V dropped 0 bases and J dropped 0; count of bases not matched to a gene: 3. The germline V gene has CDR1 LGHNA and CDR2 YSLEER. The CDR3 runs to 16 residues. The CDR3 is CASSQDGTGSSYEQYF. DNA of the CDR3: TGCGCCAGCAGCCAAGATGGGACAGGGAGCTCCTACGAGCAGTACTTC.

This rearrangement joins TRBV11-2 to TRBJ1-2, with TRBD1 as a possible D gene (6 bases). The germline V and J ends were trimmed by 1 base and 0 bases, with 9 bases remaining between them. The CDR3 runs to 15 residues. CDR1 is SGHAT, CDR2 FQNNGV, per germline. DNA for the CDR3: TGTGCCAGCAGCTTAGGAAGGGGGGCTAACTATGGCTACACCTTC. Its protein product is CASSLGRGANYGYTF.

The rearrangement uses TRBV6-1 and TRBJ2-1; 8 positions agree with TRBD2. J lost 7 bases, V lost 2 bases, and 10 bases had no gene match. Germline CDR1 and CDR2: MNHNS and SASEGT. The CDR3 totals 16 residues. CDR3 sequence (DNA): TGTGCCAGCAGTGAAATACGAAGCGGGGGCTTGAATGAGCAGTTCTTC. Protein product: CASSEIRSGGLNEQFF.

The chain carries TRBV19 and TRBJ2-1; 8 nucleotides align to TRBD2. V lost 6 bases to trimming and J lost 0 bases; unmatched junction nucleotides: 4. Germline assignment: CDR1 LNHDA and CDR2 SQIVND (reference sequence). This CDR3 has 15 amino acids. The DNA for the CDR3 is TGTGCCAGTAGAGTAGCGGGAAGCTCCTACAATGAGCAGTTCTTC. This gives the protein CASRVAGSSYNEQFF. The variable domain in full, with the rest retrieved from reference TRBV19 and TRBJ2-1, is DGGITQSPKYLFRKEGQNVTLSCEQNLNHDAMYWYRQDPGQGLRLIYYSQIVNDFQKGDIAEGYSVSREKKESFPLTVTSAQKNPTAFYLCASRVAGSSYNEQFFGPGTRLTVL.

In this sample, this clone turned up once. This chain connects TRBV7-2 to TRBJ2-7; 9 nucleotides line up with TRBD2. This CDR3 region has 16 residues. V lost 1 base and J lost 2; bases outside the gene matches: 6. Germline-derived CDR1 and CDR2 are SGHTA and FQGNSA. The CDR3 protein is CASSLVGTSYPYEQYF. In DNA, the CDR3 is TGTGCCAGCAGCTTAGTAGGGACTAGCTACCCCTACGAGCAGTACTTC.

J is TRBJ2-1 and V is TRBV7-2; 12 positions agree with TRBD2. The CDR3 length is 15 residues. Germline-derived CDR1 and CDR2 are SGHTA and FQGNSA. V lost 5 bases, J lost 9 bases, and 8 bases stayed unmatched. Here the CDR3 reads CASSGASGGAGEQFF. CDR3 coding DNA: TGTGCCAGCAGCGGCGCTAGCGGGGGGGCGGGTGAGCAGTTCTTC.

J is TRBJ1-2 and V is TRBV7-9; 7 nucleotides agree with TRBD1. V lost 5 bases and J lost 0; bases outside the gene matches: 3. This CDR3 is built from 14 residues. CDR1 SEHNR and CDR2 FQNEAQ come from the germline V gene (reference sequence). The CDR3 is CASSIGQANYGYTF. The CDR3 nucleotides read TGTGCCAGCAGCATTGGACAGGCTAACTATGGCTACACCTTC.

The V gene is TRBV10-1, the J gene TRBJ1-2; D not resolved. Per the germline V gene, CDR1 is WNHNN and CDR2 is SYGVQD (reference sequence). The CDR3 is 17 residues long. Trimming cost V 3 bases and J 4 bases, with 21 bases left between them. The CDR3, as DNA: TGCGCCAGCAGTGAATCGAGGTCTCCCCTCGGCCTCTATGGCTACACCTTC. Residues: CASSESRSPLGLYGYTF.

The chain is built from TRBV4-3 and TRBJ2-1; a weak D match, TRBD2 (5 bases). With 0 bases removed from V and 8 bases from J, the gap between germline ends came to 11 bases. Per germline, CDR1 LGHNA and CDR2 YSLEER. This CDR3 comprises 14 residues. Here the CDR3 reads CASSQEIRGYEQFF. CDR3 nucleotide sequence: TGCGCCAGCAGCCAAGAAATTAGAGGGTATGAGCAGTTCTTC.

The V and J genes are TRBV14 and TRBJ1-3; weak D call: TRBD1 (6 bases). The germline V gene has CDR1 SGHDN and CDR2 FVKESK. Trimming removed 1 base at V and 9 bases at J, with 13 bases between. This CDR3 has 14 residues. In nucleotides, the CDR3 is TGTGCCAGCAGCCAAGGGAGCAGGGGAGTCACCATATATTTT. It translates to CASSQGSRGVTIYF. Combining the CDR3 with reference TRBV14 and TRBJ1-3 gives the whole variable domain EAGVTQFPSHSVIEKGQTVTLRCDPISGHDNLYWYRRVMGKEIKFLLHFVKESKQDESGMPNNRFLAERTGGTYSTLKVQPAELEDSGVYFCASSQGSRGVTIYFGEGSWLTVV.

The chain recombines TRBV6-6 with TRBJ1-4, with D hard to call. This CDR3 has 13 amino acids. Trimming left V 8 bases short and J 0 bases short, with 7 bases between. Germline values: CDR1 MNHNY, CDR2 SVGAGI (reference sequence). The CDR3 sequence: CASWGATNEKLFF. CDR3 bases: TGTGCCAGCTGGGGAGCAACTAATGAAAAACTGTTTTTT.